Each of the 8 T cell receptor beta chains below was sequenced from the same sample in a study of T-cell reconstitution after alpha-beta-depleted transplantation in children (dated by TCRdb to the mid-2010s). The library was made by PCR. The instrument given in TCRdb is Illumina HiSeq 2500. TCR libraries were prepared with molecular barcoding, using unique molecular identifiers to normalize TCRbeta repertoire quantification. The public sequencing data were trimmed at Q25 with fastp and processed into clonotypes with MiXCR by TCRdb, which kept only in-frame beta chains. Records with the same CDR3 protein are collapsed into one entry carrying the most frequent genes and DNA. The sample profile shows some 840,000 distinct CDR3 sequences; roughly 15% of them were found once. The biggest ten clones account for approximately 5% of the sample. The treatment or condition label, as the study defines it: allogeneic hematopoietic cell transplantation with graft depleted of TCRalphabeta T cells and CD19 B cells.

Sequenced here: PBMCs, mostly from graft donor cells, sampled 360 days after TCRalphabeta/CD19-depleted stem cell transplant. Receptor source: a male patient younger than 18 who had a stem cell transplant for acute lymphoblastic leukemia, so the T cells may come from the graft donor.

At least ten counts were recorded for this clonotype. The chain joins TRBV20-1 to TRBJ2-1; weak D call: TRBD2 (5 bases). Trimming left V 6 bases short and J 1 base short, with 19 bases between. CDR3 length equals 16 residues. The germline V gene encodes CDR1 DFQATT and CDR2 SNEGSKA (reference sequence). CDR3 protein: CSAIQIYGMSYNEQFF. Here the CDR3 DNA reads TGCAGTGCCATCCAGATCTACGGGATGTCCTACAATGAGCAGTTCTTC.

The chain uses TRBV12-3 or TRBV12-4 and TRBJ2-4; D is possibly TRBD2 (6 bases). The CDR3 totals 19 residues. Trimming cost V 8 bases and J 8 bases, with 34 bases left between them. The CDR3 sequence: CASCSRDPGPGLLLDIQYF. The DNA of the CDR3 is TGTGCCAGCTGTTCCCGGGACCCAGGACCGGGACTGCTTCTCGACATTCAGTACTTC.

This clonotype showed up many times. The chain has TRBV5-1 and TRBJ2-7, with TRBD2 matching over 11 bases. Germline V gives CDR1 SGHRS, CDR2 YFSETQ. The CDR3 sequence is 18 residues long. After removal of 1 base from V and 2 bases from J, the junction contained 11 bases not matched to a gene. CDR3 protein: CASSLRLAGGRTAYEQYF. CDR3 nucleotides: TGCGCCAGCAGCTTGAGGCTAGCGGGAGGACGAACGGCCTACGAGCAGTACTTC.

The V gene is TRBV3-1, the J gene TRBJ2-4; 8 bases match TRBD2. The germline gives CDR1 LGHDT, CDR2 YNNKEL (reference sequence). With V trimmed by 1 base and J by 0 bases, 8 bases remained unmatched. This CDR3 is built from 18 residues. The CDR3 here is CASSQVGLVPIAKNIQYF. The CDR3 DNA follows: TGTGCCAGCAGCCAAGTGGGACTAGTCCCGATAGCCAAAAACATTCAGTACTTC.

The genes are TRBV29-1 and TRBJ2-1; the match to TRBD1 covers 8 bases. From germline, CDR1 is SQVTM and CDR2 ANQGSEA. There are 14 residues in the CDR3. J lost 3 bases, V lost 4 bases, and 5 bases had no gene match. The CDR3 DNA follows: TGCAGCGTTGTGAGGACAGGGAGCTACAATGAGCAGTTCTTC. It yields the protein CSVVRTGSYNEQFF.

This clonotype was detected many times. The CDR3 spells CASSFVARGRRTEAFF. The CDR3 region has the DNA TGTGCCAGCAGCTTCGTGGCGAGGGGGCGTCGGACTGAAGCTTTCTTT. The rearrangement uses TRBV7-9 and TRBJ1-1; TRBD1 aligns across 7 bases. Germline CDR1 reads SEHNR; CDR2 reads FQNEAQ (reference sequence). CDR3 length equals 16 residues. The ends lost 3 bases at V and 5 bases at J; junction bases unmatched: 12.

This clonotype was counted a few times. The V call is TRBV14, the J call TRBJ1-2; possible D gene TRBD1, 5 bases. V was clipped by 5 bases and J by 3 bases, with 10 bases between them. CDR1 is SGHDN and CDR2 is FVKESK in the germline V gene. The CDR3 extends over 13 amino acids. The CDR3 DNA follows: TGTGCCAGCAGCGATCAGGGTGACTATGGCTACACCTTC. As protein: CASSDQGDYGYTF.

This clonotype was detected a few times. The rearrangement links TRBV5-1 to TRBJ2-1; tentative D call: TRBD2 (6 bases). The CDR3 contains 16 residues. Germline V gene sequence: CDR1 SGHRS, CDR2 YFSETQ. Trimming cost V 4 bases and J 8 bases, with 22 bases left between them. CDR3 bases: TGCGCCAGCAGCAGTCACCTGACCGGCGGGGTTGATGAGCAGTTCTTC. This sequence encodes CASSSHLTGGVDEQFF.